This T cell receptor beta chain was recovered during a study of cytomegalovirus exposure and HLA in healthy donors. Whole-study findings and limits: A list of approximately 160 TCR beta chains associated with cytomegalovirus was given. In a later analysis, at a false discovery rate of 0.05, 15,000 to 20,000 TCR beta sequences matched HLA alleles. Among the most significant clusters, several appeared linked to common viral pathogens in a later analysis.

With 60 Vbeta and 13 Jbeta primers, the PCR was carried out. Per the original methods: Roughly 12 million shared chains were among some 80 million unique TCR beta chains counted in a later analysis. The table came from immunoSEQ multiplex PCR; TCRdb's copy has only in-frame clones and leaves some out. V, J and clone size are those of that table, while D and trimming were read from the DNA. This table holds some 70,000 clones. The length of the CDR3 is 14 residues. Germline V gene lookup returns CDR1 SGHNT and CDR2 YYREEE (reference sequence). Unmatched junction bases numbered 10, after V lost 6 bases and J lost 7 bases. To note about this clone: Its antigen is still unknown.

This sequence joins TRBV5-4 and TRBJ1-2; 9 nucleotides agree with TRBD1. The sequencing sample was made of PBMCs. This TCR came from a boy younger than 18 in good health and CMV-seronegative. The CDR3 DNA reads TGTGCCAGCACCCCGAGGACAGGGGCGGGTGGCTACACCTTC. The encoded protein is CASTPRTGAGGYTF.